This T cell receptor (beta chain) appears in the sequencing data of a study of blood T cell repertoires in COVID-19. Study background: The United States, Italy and Spain supplied acute and convalescent COVID-19 samples. The cDNA or gDNA used as material had been derived from T cells, B-cell-depleted T cells, or PBMCs.

Enrollment of patients from Seattle took place during active infection, with longitudinal follow-up. Germline CDR1 MNHEY, CDR2 SVGAGI. The V end was cut by 5 bases, the J end by 0 bases, with 9 bases between. The CDR3 contains 14 residues. Original analysis: Counts of nucleated cells, estimated from reference gene primer amplification, were obtained. Some clones are missing from TCRdb's copy, which holds only in-frame ones; the method was immunoSEQ multiplex PCR. V, J and clone size derive from that table, while D and trimming were established from the DNA sequence. The table records more than 150,000 clones, about 93% of them present only once.

This sequence was found in a man aged 25 to 45 with COVID-19, enrolled during active disease. The sample consisted of peripheral blood. The chain links TRBV6-5 to TRBJ2-3; D perhaps matches TRBD2 (6 bases). The CDR3 loop is CASSREYSTDTQYF. Written as DNA, the CDR3 is TGTGCCAGCAGTCGGGAGTATAGCACAGATACGCAGTATTTT.